The clone carrying this TCR beta chain was found once. As yet, its antigen is unknown. Measured with immunoSEQ multiplex PCR; TCRdb has only the in-frame clones, and not every one. The repertoire includes some 110,000 clones, 86% of them detected once, and approximately 18% sits in the top ten. This entry is derived from a study of T cell responses to AZD1222 COVID-19 vaccine. Researchers grouped second doses given at about 4 or about 12 weeks into one pool. The study, taken as a whole, reports: The donors showed a predominance of white British ancestry and of females, with possible underestimation of clonal diversity. Spike as a whole was targeted by vaccine-associated CD4 TCRs, dominant at 160-218 and 743-854.

V shed 5 bases and J 2 bases; nucleotides not matched to a gene: 8. Germline V gene data show CDR1 as MNHNS and CDR2 as SASEGT. This CDR3 has 15 residues. The input for sequencing was peripheral blood, taken 28 days after the second AZD1222 dose. The TCR was taken from an adult who received the AZD1222 COVID-19 vaccine. The chain employs TRBV6-1 and TRBJ1-2, with 7 bases lining up with TRBD1. In DNA form, the CDR3 reads TGTGCCAGCAGTCATCTCACAGGGGTCAACTATGGCTACACCTTC. Translated, it gives CASSHLTGVNYGYTF.